Reported below is one T cell receptor (beta chain). What it binds is unknown. This record belongs to a study of T cell responses to AZD1222 COVID-19 vaccine. TCRdb keeps only in-frame clones here, not all; method: immunoSEQ multiplex PCR. Of 200,000 or so clones listed, about 94% are singletons. Points from the study as a whole: Spike regions recognized by vaccine-associated CD4 TCRs spanned the protein, led by 160-218 and 743-854. Rises in breadth and depth of Spike-specific TCRs came after two AZD1222 doses. Scientists sampled the repertoires only once the peak T cell response had passed.

Second-dose groups at about 4 or about 12 weeks were pooled. This CDR3 contains 14 residues. CDR1 is SGHVS, CDR2 FNYEAQ, per germline. V lost 1 base to trimming and J lost 10 bases, with 11 bases between them. Material: peripheral blood, obtained 28 days after the second AZD1222 dose. This clonotype originated in an adult who received the AZD1222 COVID-19 vaccine. V and J are TRBV7-6 and TRBJ1-6; D possibly corresponds to TRBD1 (5 bases). CDR3 bases: TGTGCCAGCAGCTTAGTGGGGCAGAAGTCACCCCTCCACTTT. Its protein product is CASSLVGQKSPLHF.